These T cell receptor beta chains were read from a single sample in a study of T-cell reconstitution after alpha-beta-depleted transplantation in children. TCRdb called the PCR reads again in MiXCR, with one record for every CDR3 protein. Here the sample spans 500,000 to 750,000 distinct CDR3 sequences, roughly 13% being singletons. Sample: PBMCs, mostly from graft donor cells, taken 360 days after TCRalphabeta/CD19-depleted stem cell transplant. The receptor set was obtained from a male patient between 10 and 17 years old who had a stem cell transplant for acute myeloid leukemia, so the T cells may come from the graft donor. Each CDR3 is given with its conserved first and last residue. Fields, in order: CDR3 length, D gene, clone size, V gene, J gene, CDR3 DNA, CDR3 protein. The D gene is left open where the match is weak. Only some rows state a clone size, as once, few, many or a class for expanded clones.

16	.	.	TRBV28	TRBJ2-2	TGTGCCAGCAGTTTGGTCATGGGAACTACCACCGGGGAGCTGTTTTTT	CASSLVMGTTTGELFF
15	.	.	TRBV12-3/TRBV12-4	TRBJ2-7	TGTGCCAGCAGTTTAAAGCTGGGACACCCGGCGGAGCAGTACTTC	CASSLKLGHPAEQYF
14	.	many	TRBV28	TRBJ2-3	TGTGCCAGCAGTTTATATAAGGGGCGGGATACGCAGTATTTT	CASSLYKGRDTQYF
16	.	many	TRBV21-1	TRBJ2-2	TGTGCCAGCAGCGCCGGCCCCCGGACCCTTTATGGGGAGCTGTTTTTT	CASSAGPRTLYGELFF
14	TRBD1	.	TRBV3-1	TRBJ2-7	TGTGCCAGCAGCCCGAGGGACAGCCCCTACGAGCAGTACTTC	CASSPRDSPYEQYF
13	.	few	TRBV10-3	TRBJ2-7	TGTGCCATCAGTGAGCTCGTAGGGGCCGAGCAGTACTTC	CAISELVGAEQYF
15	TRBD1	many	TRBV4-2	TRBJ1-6	TGTGCCAGCAGCCAAGGGATCCAGGGGGAATCACCCCTCCACTTT	CASSQGIQGESPLHF
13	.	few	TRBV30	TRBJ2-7	TGTGCCTGGAGTGTACCGGGCGGTCCCCTAAAGTACTTC	CAWSVPGGPLKYF
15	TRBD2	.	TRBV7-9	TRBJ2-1	TGTGCCAGCAGCTTAGGAAGCGGGGATTACAATGAGCAGTTCTTC	CASSLGSGDYNEQFF
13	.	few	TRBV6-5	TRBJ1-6	TGTGCCGCATTCAGCTCCTATAATTCACCCCTCCACTTT	CAAFSSYNSPLHF
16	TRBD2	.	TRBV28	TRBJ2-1	TGTGCCAGCAGTTTCGCTAGCGGGAGCGTTTACAATGAGCAGTTCTTC	CASSFASGSVYNEQFF
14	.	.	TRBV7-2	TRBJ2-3	TGTGCCAGCAGCGCCGGCGGGCCCCTGGATACGCAGTATTTT	CASSAGGPLDTQYF
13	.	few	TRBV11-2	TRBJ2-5	TGTGCCAGCAGCTTAATGGATTTGGAGACCCAGTACTTC	CASSLMDLETQYF
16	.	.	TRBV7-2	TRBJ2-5	TGTGCCAGCAGCTTATCTGGGGCTAGATCATTAAAGACCCAGTACTTC	CASSLSGARSLKTQYF
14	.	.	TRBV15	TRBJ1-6	TGTGCCACCAGCAGAGTACAGGAGCCCTCACCCCTCCACTTT	CATSRVQEPSPLHF
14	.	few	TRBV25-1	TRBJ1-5	TGTGCCAGCAGTGATATAGGCGAGGGTCAGCCCCAGCATTTT	CASSDIGEGQPQHF
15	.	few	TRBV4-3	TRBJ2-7	TGCGCCAGCAGCCAAGAAGGCAGGGGGGTTTACGAGCAGTACTTC	CASSQEGRGVYEQYF
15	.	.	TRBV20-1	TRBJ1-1	TGCAGTGCTAGAGCGAACGAACTACAGGGTAATGAAGCTTTCTTT	CSARANELQGNEAFF
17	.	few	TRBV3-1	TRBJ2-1	TGTGCCAGCAGCCAAGATCTCGCTAGCCGATTCTACAATGAGCAGTTCTTC	CASSQDLASRFYNEQFF
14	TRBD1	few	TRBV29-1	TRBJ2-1	TGCAGCGAAAGGACAGGGGGTTTTTACAATGAGCAGTTCTTC	CSERTGGFYNEQFF
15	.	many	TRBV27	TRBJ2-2	TGTGCCAGCAGTTTCTGGACAGAACCCACCGGGGAGCTGTTTTTT	CASSFWTEPTGELFF
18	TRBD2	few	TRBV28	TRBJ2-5	TGTGCCAGCAGGGTCCTTACTAGCGGGCGAACTAGGGGGGAGACCCAGTACTTC	CASRVLTSGRTRGETQYF
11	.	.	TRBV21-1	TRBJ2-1	TGTGCCCCCCGGGGGGACAATGAGCAGTTCTTC	CAPRGDNEQFF
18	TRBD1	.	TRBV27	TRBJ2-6	TGTGCCAGCAGTCCTCGGACAGGGGAGGGCTCTGGGGCCAACGTCCTGACTTTC	CASSPRTGEGSGANVLTF
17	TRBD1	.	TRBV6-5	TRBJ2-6	TGTGCCAGCAGCCATGGGACAGGAAACTCTGGGGCCAACGTCCTGACTTTC	CASSHGTGNSGANVLTF
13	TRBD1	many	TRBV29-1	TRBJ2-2	TGCAGCGGACAGACAGGGGGAACCGGGGAGCTGTTTTTT	CSGQTGGTGELFF
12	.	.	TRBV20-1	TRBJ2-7	TGCAGTGCTAAACCACAGGGCTACGAGCAGTACTTC	CSAKPQGYEQYF
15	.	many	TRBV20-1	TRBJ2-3	TGCAGTGCAATGAGCCGGGACCGACGCACAGATACGCAGTATTTT	CSAMSRDRRTDTQYF
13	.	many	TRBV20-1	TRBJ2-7	TGCAGTGCTAGAGATCAGCGCAGCTACGAGCAGTACTTC	CSARDQRSYEQYF
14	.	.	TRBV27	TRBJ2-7	TGTGCCAGCAGTCCGGGCATGACCCCTGTCGAGCAGTACTTC	CASSPGMTPVEQYF
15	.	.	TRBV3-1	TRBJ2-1	TGTGCCAGCAGCCAGAGGTCGGGAAATACCAATGAGCAGTTCTTC	CASSQRSGNTNEQFF
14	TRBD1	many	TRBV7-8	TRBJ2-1	TGTGCCAGCAGCCTACTGGACAGGAGCAATGAGCAGTTCTTC	CASSLLDRSNEQFF
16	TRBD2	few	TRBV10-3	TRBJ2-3	TGTGCCATCAGTCCCGGGACTAGCGGGAAGACAGATACGCAGTATTTT	CAISPGTSGKTDTQYF
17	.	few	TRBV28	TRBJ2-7	TGTGCCAGCAGTTTTCGGGGGGGTGGGACAGTCGCCTACGAGCAGTACTTC	CASSFRGGGTVAYEQYF
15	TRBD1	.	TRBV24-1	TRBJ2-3	TGTGCCACCAGTGCCTCGACAGGGCGCGCAGATACGCAGTATTTT	CATSASTGRADTQYF
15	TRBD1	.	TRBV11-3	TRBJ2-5	TGTGCCAGCAGCTCCCGGACAGGGTCGGTAGAGACCCAGTACTTC	CASSSRTGSVETQYF
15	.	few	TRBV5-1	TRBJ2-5	TGCGCCAGCAGCTTGGGAGGGATTCCACAAGAGACCCAGTACTTC	CASSLGGIPQETQYF
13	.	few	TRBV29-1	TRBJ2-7	TGCAGCGTAGCCCAGCTTCCCTCCTACGAGCAGTACTTC	CSVAQLPSYEQYF